A selection of T cell receptor beta chains follows, all from one sample in a study of T-cell reconstitution after alpha-beta-depleted transplantation in children. TCRdb independently ran MiXCR on the PCR reads; one entry per CDR3 protein. In the table there are some 490,000 distinct CDR3 sequences, roughly an eighth of which are singletons. The input for sequencing was PBMCs from the stem cell graft donor, taken from the stem cell graft. The origin of the receptors is a human donor who donated a stem cell graft to a child with combined immunodeficiency. Both conserved end residues are trimmed from each CDR3. The order of the fields is CDR3 length, J gene, V gene, CDR3 protein.

length: 14; J: TRBJ1-1; V: TRBV12-3/TRBV12-4; CDR3: ASREGDRGRVAEAF
length: 12; J: TRBJ2-5; V: TRBV2; CDR3: ASNQYFDQETQY
length: 12; J: TRBJ2-7; V: TRBV30; CDR3: AWITSGLPYEQY
length: 13; J: TRBJ2-5; V: TRBV12-3/TRBV12-4; CDR3: ASSLSGSLRETQY
length: 10; J: TRBJ2-3; V: TRBV18; CDR3: ASSGDADTQY
length: 9; J: TRBJ2-7; V: TRBV24-1; CDR3: ATSEGYEQY
length: 14; J: TRBJ1-5; V: TRBV6-2/TRBV6-3; CDR3: ASSYAGSFVNQPQH
length: 11; J: TRBJ2-3; V: TRBV28; CDR3: ASTRASTDTQY
length: 12; J: TRBJ1-5; V: TRBV30; CDR3: AWSVPVRDQPQH
length: 13; J: TRBJ1-4; V: TRBV15; CDR3: ATSRDARTGEKLF
length: 12; J: TRBJ1-2; V: TRBV18; CDR3: ASSPPPGAIGYT
length: 15; J: TRBJ2-1; V: TRBV19; CDR3: ASSIVSGRATYNEQF
length: 13; J: TRBJ2-5; V: TRBV7-8; CDR3: ASSFDGGTRETQY
length: 13; J: TRBJ2-7; V: TRBV12-3/TRBV12-4; CDR3: ASSFGDSRGYEQY
length: 12; J: TRBJ2-3; V: TRBV5-5; CDR3: ASSWTTSTDTQY
length: 12; J: TRBJ1-4; V: TRBV12-3/TRBV12-4; CDR3: ASGPGPTNEKLF
length: 11; J: TRBJ2-2; V: TRBV5-4; CDR3: ASESPGTGELF
length: 12; J: TRBJ2-7; V: TRBV18; CDR3: ASSPGQGSHEQY
length: 13; J: TRBJ2-2; V: TRBV19; CDR3: ASRRTGANTGELF
length: 13; J: TRBJ1-6; V: TRBV28; CDR3: ASLTGSWGYAPLH
length: 13; J: TRBJ2-6; V: TRBV3-1; CDR3: ASSLSGIGANVLT
length: 14; J: TRBJ2-1; V: TRBV4-3; CDR3: ASSQEGTLRGNEQF
length: 11; J: TRBJ2-3; V: TRBV10-3; CDR3: ATLGQGTDTQY
length: 12; J: TRBJ1-1; V: TRBV20-1; CDR3: SARDPTANTEAF
length: 12; J: TRBJ1-1; V: TRBV3-1; CDR3: ASSQDRWNTEAF
length: 11; J: TRBJ2-3; V: TRBV20-1; CDR3: SAWRESTDTQY
length: 17; J: TRBJ2-3; V: TRBV6-1; CDR3: ASSTDSSSGGLLTDTQY
length: 9; J: TRBJ2-7; V: TRBV10-3; CDR3: AIMIDYEQY
length: 15; J: TRBJ2-1; V: TRBV6-5; CDR3: ASSYSTGQSVSNEQF
length: 12; J: TRBJ2-2; V: TRBV12-3/TRBV12-4; CDR3: ATTILAGAGELF
length: 16; J: TRBJ2-7; V: TRBV4-3; CDR3: ASSQVPVWTGPPYEQY
length: 13; J: TRBJ2-1; V: TRBV5-6; CDR3: ASSSPGVWDNEQF
length: 12; J: TRBJ2-5; V: TRBV7-2; CDR3: ASGRQGGVETQY
length: 12; J: TRBJ2-7; V: TRBV12-3/TRBV12-4; CDR3: ASSLSPGTYEQY
length: 13; J: TRBJ2-1; V: TRBV7-9; CDR3: ASSLVGQDLDEQF
length: 14; J: TRBJ2-1; V: TRBV4-2; CDR3: ASSQGDSPIYNEQF
length: 12; J: TRBJ2-3; V: TRBV28; CDR3: ASSSRGYTDTQY
length: 13; J: TRBJ2-7; V: TRBV2; CDR3: ASSSSGGRIYEQY
length: 14; J: TRBJ2-7; V: TRBV4-1; CDR3: ASSPGGYRGLYEQY
length: 10; J: TRBJ1-2; V: TRBV6-1; CDR3: ASSDIYYGYT
length: 14; J: TRBJ2-3; V: TRBV7-3; CDR3: ASSLSSGRGEDTQY
length: 12; J: TRBJ1-2; V: TRBV6-1; CDR3: ASSRRVFNYGYT
length: 14; J: TRBJ2-5; V: TRBV20-1; CDR3: SARDLSDRGLETQY
length: 13; J: TRBJ1-4; V: TRBV5-1; CDR3: ASSAYRDPNEKLF
length: 13; J: TRBJ2-5; V: TRBV20-1; CDR3: SAQLMSAGQETQY